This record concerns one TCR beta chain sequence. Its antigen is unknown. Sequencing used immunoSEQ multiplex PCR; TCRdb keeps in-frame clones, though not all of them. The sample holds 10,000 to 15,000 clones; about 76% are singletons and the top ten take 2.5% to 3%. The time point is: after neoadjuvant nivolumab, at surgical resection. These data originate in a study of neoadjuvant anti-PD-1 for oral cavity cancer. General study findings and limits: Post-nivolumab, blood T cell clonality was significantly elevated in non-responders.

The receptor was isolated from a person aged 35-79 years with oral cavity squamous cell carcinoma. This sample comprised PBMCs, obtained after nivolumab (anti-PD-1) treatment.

Here the CDR3 reads CAWISLGRGYGYTF. CDR3 DNA sequence: TGTGCCTGGATTTCCCTTGGCAGGGGCTATGGCTACACCTTC. The chain combines TRBV30 with TRBJ1-2; D perhaps matches TRBD1 (6 bases). CDR1 is GTSNPN and CDR2 is SVGIG in the germline V gene (reference sequence). V dropped 4 bases and J dropped 4 bases, with 16 bases sitting between them. The CDR3 is 14 amino acids.